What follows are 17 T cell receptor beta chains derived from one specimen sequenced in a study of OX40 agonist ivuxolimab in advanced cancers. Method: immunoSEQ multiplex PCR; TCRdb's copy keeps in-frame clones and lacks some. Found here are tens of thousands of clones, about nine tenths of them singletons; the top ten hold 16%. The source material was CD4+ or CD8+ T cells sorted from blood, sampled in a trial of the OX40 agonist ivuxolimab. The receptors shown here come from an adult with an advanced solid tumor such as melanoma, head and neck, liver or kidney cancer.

The CDR3 loop reads CASSLLDRGNEQFF. The CDR3 DNA is TGTGCCAGCAGCTTGTTGGACAGAGGCAATGAGCAGTTCTTC. The genes are TRBV5-4 and TRBJ2-1; maybe TRBD1 (6 bases). V gave up 1 base and J gave up 6 bases, with 11 bases separating them. The germline CDR1 and CDR2 sequences are SGHNT and YYREEE (reference sequence). This CDR3 is built from 14 residues.

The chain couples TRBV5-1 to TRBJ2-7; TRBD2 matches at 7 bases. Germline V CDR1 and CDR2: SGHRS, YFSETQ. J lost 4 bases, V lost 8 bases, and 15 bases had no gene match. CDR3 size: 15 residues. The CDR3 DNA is TGCGCCAGTAACCCCCGGGAGGACAAAGGATACGAGCAGTACTTC. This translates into CASNPREDKGYEQYF.

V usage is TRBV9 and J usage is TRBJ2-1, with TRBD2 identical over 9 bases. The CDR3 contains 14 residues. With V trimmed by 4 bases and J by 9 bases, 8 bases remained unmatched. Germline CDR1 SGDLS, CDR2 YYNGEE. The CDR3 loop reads CASSPRTSVGEQFF. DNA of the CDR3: TGTGCCAGCAGCCCCCGGACTAGCGTGGGTGAGCAGTTCTTC.

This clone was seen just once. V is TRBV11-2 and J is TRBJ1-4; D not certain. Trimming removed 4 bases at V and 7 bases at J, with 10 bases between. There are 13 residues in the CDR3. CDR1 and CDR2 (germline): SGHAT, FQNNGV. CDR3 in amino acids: CASSSRPGEKLFF. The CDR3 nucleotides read TGTGCCAGCAGCTCAAGACCTGGTGAAAAACTGTTTTTT.

CDR3 nucleotides: TGTGCCAGCAGCCCCCTGGGCAGGGCTCACGAGCAGTACTTC. Protein sequence: CASSPLGRAHEQYF. The genes are TRBV5-4 and TRBJ2-7, with D tentatively TRBD1 (5 bases). CDR3 length: 14 amino acids. The V end lost 4 bases, the J end lost 5 bases, and 16 bases lay between the germline ends. CDR1 and CDR2 from the germline V gene are SGHNT and YYREEE (reference sequence).

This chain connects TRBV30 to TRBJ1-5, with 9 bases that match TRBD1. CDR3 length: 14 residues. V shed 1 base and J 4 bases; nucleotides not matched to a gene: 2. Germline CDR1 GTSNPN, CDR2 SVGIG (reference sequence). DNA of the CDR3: TGTGCCTGGAGTGGGGACAGGGAGAATCAGCCCCAGCATTTT. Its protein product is CAWSGDRENQPQHF.

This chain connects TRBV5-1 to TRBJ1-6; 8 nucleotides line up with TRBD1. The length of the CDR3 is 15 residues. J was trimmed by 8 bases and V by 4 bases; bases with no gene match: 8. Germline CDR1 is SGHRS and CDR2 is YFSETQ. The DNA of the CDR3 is TGCGCCAGCAGCCGACAGGGGAATGAGGATTCACCCCTCCACTTT. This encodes CASSRQGNEDSPLHF.

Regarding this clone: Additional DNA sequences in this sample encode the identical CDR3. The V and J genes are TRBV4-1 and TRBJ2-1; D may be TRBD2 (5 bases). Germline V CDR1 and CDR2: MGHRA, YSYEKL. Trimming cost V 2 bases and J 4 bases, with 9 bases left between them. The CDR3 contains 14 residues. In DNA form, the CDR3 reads TGCGCCAGCAGCCAACTGAGGGAGTACAATGAGCAGTTCTTC. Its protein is CASSQLREYNEQFF.

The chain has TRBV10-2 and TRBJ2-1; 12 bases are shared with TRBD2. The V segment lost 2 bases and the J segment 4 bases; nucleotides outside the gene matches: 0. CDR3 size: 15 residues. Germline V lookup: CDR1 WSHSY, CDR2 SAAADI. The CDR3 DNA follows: TGCGCCAGCAGTGAGACTAGCGGGAGGTACAATGAGCAGTTCTTC. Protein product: CASSETSGRYNEQFF.

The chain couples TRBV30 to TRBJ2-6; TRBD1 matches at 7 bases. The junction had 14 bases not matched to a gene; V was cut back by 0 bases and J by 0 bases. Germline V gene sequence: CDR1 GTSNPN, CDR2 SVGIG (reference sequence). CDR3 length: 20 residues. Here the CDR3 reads CAWSVHRTGPRFSGANVLTF. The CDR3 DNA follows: TGTGCCTGGAGTGTACACCGGACAGGCCCTAGATTCTCTGGGGCCAACGTCCTGACTTTC. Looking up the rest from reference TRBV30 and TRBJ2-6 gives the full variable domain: SQTIHQWPATLVQPVGSPLSLECTVEGTSNPNLYWYRQAAGRGLQLLFYSVGIGQISSEVPQNLSASRPQDRQFILSSKKLLLSDSGFYLCAWSVHRTGPRFSGANVLTFGAGSRLTVL.

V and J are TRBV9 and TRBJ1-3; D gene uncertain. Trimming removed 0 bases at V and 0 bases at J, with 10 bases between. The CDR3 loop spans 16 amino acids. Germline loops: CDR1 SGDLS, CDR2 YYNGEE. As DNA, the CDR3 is TGTGCCAGCAGCGTAGCTACGGTGAGCTCTGGAAACACCATATATTTT. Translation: CASSVATVSSGNTIYF.

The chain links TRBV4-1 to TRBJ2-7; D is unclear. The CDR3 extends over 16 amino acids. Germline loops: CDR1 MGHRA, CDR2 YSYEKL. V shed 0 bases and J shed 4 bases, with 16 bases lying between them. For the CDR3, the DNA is TGCGCCAGCAGCCAAGATTACCCGATCGACGAATACGAGCAGTACTTC. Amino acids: CASSQDYPIDEYEQYF.

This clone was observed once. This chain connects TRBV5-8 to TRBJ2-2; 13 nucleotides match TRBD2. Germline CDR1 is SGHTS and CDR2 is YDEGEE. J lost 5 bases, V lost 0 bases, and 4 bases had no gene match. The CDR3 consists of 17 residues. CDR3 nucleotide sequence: TGTGCCAGCAGCTTGGTCCCACTAGCGGGAGGGACCGGGGAGCTGTTTTTT. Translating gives CASSLVPLAGGTGELFF.

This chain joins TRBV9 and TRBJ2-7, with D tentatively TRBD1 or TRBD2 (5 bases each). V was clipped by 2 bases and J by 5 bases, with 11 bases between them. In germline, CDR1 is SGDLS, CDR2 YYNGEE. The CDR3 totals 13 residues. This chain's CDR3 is CASSVGDRNEQYF. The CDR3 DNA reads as TGTGCCAGCAGCGTTGGGGACCGCAACGAGCAGTACTTC.

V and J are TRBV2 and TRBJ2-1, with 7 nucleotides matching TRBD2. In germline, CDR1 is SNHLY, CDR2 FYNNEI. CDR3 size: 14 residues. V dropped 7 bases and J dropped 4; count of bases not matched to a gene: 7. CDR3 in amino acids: CASTLAGVYNEQFF. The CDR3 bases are TGTGCCAGCACCCTCGCGGGAGTGTACAATGAGCAGTTCTTC.

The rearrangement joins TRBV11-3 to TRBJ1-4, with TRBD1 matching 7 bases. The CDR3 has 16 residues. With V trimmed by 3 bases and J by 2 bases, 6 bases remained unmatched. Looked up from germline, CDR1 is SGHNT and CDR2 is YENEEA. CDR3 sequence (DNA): TGTGCCAGCAGCTTTTCAGGGGGGGCCACTAATGAAAAACTGTTTTTT. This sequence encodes CASSFSGGATNEKLFF.

The CDR3 DNA reads TGTGCCAGCAGTGAACTCTCACTTGGCAATCAGCCCCAGCATTTT. Translating it yields CASSELSLGNQPQHF. The J gene is TRBJ1-5, the V gene TRBV6-1; no definite D call. Germline-derived CDR1 and CDR2 are MNHNS and SASEGT. Trimming left V 2 bases short and J 2 bases short, with 10 bases between. CDR3 length: 15 residues.